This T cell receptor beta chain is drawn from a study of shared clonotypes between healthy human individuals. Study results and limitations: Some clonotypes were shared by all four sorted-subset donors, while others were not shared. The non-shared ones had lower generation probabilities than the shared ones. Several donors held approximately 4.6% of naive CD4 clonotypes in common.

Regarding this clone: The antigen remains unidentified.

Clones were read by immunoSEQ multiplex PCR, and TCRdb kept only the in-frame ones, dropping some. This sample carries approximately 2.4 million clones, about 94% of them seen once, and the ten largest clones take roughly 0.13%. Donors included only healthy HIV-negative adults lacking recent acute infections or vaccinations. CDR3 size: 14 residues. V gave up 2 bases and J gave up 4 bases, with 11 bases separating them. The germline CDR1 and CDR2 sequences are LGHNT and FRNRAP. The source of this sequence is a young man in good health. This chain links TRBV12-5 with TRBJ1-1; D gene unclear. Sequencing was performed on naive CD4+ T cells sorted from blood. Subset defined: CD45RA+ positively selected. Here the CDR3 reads CASGLPPDSTEAFF. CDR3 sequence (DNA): TGTGCTAGTGGTTTGCCCCCGGATAGCACTGAAGCTTTCTTT.